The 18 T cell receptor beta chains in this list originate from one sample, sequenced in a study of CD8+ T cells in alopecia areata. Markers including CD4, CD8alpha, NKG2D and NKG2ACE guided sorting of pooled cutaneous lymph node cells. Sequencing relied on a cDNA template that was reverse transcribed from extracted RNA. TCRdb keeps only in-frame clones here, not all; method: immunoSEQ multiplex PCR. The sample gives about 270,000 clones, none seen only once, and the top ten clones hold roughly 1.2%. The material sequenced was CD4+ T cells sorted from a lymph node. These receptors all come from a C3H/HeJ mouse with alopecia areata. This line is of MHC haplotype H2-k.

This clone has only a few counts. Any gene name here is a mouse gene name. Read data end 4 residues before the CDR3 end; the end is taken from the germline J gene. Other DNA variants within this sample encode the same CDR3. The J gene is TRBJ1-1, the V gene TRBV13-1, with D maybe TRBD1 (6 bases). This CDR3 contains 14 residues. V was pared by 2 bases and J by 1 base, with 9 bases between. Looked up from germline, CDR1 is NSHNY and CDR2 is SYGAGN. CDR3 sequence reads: CASSEGGLNTEVFF. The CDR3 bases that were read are TGTGCCAGCAGTGAGGGGGGGCTAAACACA.

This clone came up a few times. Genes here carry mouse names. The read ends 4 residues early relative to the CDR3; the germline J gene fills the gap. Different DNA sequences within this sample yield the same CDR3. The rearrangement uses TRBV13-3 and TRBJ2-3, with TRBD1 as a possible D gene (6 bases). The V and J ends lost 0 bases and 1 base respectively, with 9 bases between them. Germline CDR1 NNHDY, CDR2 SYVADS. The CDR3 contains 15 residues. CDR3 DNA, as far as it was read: TGTGCCAGCAGTGATGGCAGGGGCGGTGCAGAA. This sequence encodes CASSDGRGGAE. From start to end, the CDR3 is CASSDGRGGAETLYF.

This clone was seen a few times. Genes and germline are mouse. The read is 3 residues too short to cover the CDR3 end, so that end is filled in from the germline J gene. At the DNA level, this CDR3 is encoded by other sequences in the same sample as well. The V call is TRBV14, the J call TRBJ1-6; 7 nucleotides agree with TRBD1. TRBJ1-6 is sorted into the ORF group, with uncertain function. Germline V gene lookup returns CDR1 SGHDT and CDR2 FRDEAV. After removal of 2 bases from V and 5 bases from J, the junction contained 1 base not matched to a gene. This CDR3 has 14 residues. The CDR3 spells CASSLGTDNSPLYF. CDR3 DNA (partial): TGTGCCAGCAGTTTAGGGACAGATAATTCGCCC.

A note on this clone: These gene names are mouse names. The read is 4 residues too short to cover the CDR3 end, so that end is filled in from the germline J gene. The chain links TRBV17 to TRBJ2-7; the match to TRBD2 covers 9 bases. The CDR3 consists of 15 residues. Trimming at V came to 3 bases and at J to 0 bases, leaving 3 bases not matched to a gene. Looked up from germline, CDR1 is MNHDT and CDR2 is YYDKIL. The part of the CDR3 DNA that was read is TGTGCTAGCAGTAGCTGGGGGGGTTTCTCCTAT. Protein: CASSSWGGFSY. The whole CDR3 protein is CASSSWGGFSYEQYF.

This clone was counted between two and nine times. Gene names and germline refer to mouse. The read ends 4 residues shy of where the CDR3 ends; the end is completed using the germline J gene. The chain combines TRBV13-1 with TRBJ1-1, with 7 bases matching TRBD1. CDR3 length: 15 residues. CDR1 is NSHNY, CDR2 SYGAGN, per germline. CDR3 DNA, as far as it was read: TGTGCCAGCAGTGATTTGAGAGGGGGCGCGACA. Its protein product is CASSDLRGGAT. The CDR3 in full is CASSDLRGGATEVFF.

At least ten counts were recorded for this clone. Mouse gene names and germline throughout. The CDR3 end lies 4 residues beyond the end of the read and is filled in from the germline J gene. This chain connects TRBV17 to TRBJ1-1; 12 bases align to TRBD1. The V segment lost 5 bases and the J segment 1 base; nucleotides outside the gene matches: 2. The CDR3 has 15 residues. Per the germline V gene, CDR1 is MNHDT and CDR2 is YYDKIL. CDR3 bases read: TGTGCTAGCAGTTGGGACAGGGGGCCGAACACA. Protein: CASSWDRGPNT. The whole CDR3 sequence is CASSWDRGPNTEVFF.

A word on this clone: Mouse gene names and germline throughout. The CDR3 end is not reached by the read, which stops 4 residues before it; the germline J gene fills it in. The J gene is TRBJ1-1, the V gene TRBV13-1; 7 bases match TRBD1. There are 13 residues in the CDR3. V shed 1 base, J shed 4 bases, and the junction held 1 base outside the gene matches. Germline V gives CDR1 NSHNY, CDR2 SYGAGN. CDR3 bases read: TGTGCCAGCAGTGATCAGGGGGGCACA. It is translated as CASSDQGGT. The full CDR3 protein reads CASSDQGGTEVFF.

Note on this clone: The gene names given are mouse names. The DNA read from the CDR3 is TGTGCCACGGGGACAGGAACTAGTGCAGAA. Its protein is CATGTGTSAE. The entire CDR3 sequence reads CATGTGTSAETLYF. V is TRBV13-2 and J is TRBJ2-3, with TRBD1 identical over 8 bases. The read ends 4 residues early relative to the CDR3; the germline J gene fills the gap. Germline V gene sequence: CDR1 NNHNN, CDR2 SYGAGS (reference sequence). This CDR3 contains 14 residues. V dropped 9 bases and J dropped 0; count of bases not matched to a gene: 6.

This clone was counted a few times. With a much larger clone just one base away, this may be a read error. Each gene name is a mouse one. Incomplete CDR3 DNA: TGTGCCAGCAGTGACATCTAT. This encodes CASSDIY. Given in full, the CDR3 is CASSDIYEQYF. The chain joins TRBV13-3 to TRBJ2-7; unclear D gene. The read ends 4 residues before the CDR3 terminus; that terminus is restored from the germline J gene. The germline V and J ends were trimmed by 2 bases and 3 bases, with 3 bases remaining between them. The CDR3 loop spans 11 amino acids. CDR1 and CDR2 from the germline V gene are NNHDY and SYVADS.

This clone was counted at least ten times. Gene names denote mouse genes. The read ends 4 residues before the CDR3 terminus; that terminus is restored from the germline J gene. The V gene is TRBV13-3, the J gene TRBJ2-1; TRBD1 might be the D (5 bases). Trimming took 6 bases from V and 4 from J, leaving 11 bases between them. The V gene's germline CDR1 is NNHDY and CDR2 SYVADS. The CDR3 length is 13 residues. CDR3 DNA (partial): TGTGCCAGCAAACCCTCAGGGTATGCT. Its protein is CASKPSGYA. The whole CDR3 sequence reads CASKPSGYAEQFF.

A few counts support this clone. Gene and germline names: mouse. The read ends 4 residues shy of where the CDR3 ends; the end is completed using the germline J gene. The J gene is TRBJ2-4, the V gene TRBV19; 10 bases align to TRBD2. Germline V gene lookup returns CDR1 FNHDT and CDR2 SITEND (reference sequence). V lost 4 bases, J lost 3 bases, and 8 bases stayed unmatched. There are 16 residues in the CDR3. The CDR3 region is CASSPWGGAGQNTLYF. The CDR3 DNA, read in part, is TGTGCCAGCAGTCCCTGGGGGGGCGCAGGGCAAAAC.

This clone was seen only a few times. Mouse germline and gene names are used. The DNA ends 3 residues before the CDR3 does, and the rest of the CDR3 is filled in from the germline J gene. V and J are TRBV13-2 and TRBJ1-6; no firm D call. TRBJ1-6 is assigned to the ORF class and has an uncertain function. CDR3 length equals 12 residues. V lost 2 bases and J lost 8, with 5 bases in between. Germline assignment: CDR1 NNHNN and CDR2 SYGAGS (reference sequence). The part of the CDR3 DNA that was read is TGTGCCAGCGGTGAAGACTATTCGCCC. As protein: CASGEDYSP. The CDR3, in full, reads CASGEDYSPLYF.

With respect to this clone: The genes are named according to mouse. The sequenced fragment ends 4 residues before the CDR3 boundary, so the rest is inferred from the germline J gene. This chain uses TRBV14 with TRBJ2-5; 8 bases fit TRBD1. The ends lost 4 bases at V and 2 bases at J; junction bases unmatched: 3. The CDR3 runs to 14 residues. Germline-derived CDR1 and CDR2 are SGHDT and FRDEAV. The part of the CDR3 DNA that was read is TGTGCCAGCAGTCGGACAGGGACCCAAGAC. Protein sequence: CASSRTGTQD. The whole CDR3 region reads CASSRTGTQDTQYF.

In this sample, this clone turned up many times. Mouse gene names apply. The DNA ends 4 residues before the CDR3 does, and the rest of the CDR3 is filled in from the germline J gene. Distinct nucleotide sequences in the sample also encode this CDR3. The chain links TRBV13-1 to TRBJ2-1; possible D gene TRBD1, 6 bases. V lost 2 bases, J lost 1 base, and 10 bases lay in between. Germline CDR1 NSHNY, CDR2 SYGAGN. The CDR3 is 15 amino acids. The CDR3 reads CASSEPGQNYAEQFF. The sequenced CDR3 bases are TGTGCCAGCAGTGAACCGGGACAAAACTATGCT.

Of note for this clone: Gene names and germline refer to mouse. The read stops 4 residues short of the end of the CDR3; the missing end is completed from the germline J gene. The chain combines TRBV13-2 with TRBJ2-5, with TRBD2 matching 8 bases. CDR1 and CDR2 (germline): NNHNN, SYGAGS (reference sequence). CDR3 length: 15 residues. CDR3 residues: CASGDAGLGGDTQYF. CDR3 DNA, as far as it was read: TGTGCCAGCGGTGATGCAGGGCTGGGGGGAGAC.

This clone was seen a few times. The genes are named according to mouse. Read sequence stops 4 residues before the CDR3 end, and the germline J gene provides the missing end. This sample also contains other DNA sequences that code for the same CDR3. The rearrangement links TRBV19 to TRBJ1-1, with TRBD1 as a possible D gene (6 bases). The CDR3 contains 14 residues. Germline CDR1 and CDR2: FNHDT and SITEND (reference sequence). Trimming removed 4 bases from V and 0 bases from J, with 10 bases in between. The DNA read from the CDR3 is TGTGCCAGCAGTCAGACAGGAGCAAACACA. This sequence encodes CASSQTGANT. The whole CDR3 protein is CASSQTGANTEVFF. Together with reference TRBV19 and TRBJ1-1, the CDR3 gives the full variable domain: GGIITQTPKFLIGQEGQKLTLKCQQNFNHDTMYWYRQDSGKGLRLIYYSITENDLQKGDLSEGYDASREKKSSFSLTVTSAQKNEMAVFLCASSQTGANTEVFFGKGTRLTVV.

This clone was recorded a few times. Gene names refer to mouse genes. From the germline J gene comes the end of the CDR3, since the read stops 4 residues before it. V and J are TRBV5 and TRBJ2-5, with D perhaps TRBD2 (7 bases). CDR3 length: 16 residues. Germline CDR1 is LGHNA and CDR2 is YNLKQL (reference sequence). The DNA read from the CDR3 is TGTGCCAGCAGCCCCAGGGACATCGGGACTGAAGAC. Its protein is CASSPRDIGTED. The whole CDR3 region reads CASSPRDIGTEDTQYF.

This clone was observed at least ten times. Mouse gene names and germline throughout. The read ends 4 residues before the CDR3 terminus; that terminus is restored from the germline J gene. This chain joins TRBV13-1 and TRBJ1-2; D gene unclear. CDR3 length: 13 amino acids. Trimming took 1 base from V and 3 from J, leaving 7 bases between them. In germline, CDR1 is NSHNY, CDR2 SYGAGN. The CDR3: CASSDMRDSDYTF. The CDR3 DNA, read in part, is TGTGCCAGCAGTGATATGAGGGACTCC.